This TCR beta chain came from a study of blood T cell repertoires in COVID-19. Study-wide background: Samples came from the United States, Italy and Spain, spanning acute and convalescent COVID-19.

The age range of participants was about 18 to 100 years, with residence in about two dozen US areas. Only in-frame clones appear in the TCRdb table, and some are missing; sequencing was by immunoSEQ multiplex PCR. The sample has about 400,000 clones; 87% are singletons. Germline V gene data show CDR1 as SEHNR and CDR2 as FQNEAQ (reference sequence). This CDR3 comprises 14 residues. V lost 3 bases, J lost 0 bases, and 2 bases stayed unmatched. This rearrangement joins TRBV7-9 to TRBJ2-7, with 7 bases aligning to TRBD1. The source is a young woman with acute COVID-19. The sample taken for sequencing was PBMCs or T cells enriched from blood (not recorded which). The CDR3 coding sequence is TGTGCCAGCAGCTTTGGGACAGACTCCTACGAGCAGTACTTC. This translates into CASSFGTDSYEQYF.